This TCR beta chain stems from a study of T cell repertoires in ileal Crohn's disease. Points from the study as a whole: Compared with CD4 T cells, sorted CD8 cells carried more expanded clones.

This clone is a singleton in its sample. What it recognizes is unknown. Included were adult ileal or ileocolonic Crohn's patients indicated for ileocolonic resection. The ends were cut back, 6 bases at V and 2 bases at J, with 9 bases in the middle. Per germline, CDR1 MNHNS and CDR2 SASEGT. The CDR3 has 13 amino acids. The protocol was immunoSEQ multiplex PCR, while the TCRdb copy is restricted to in-frame clones and leaves out a portion. In the table there are about 6,600 clones, around 72% of which are singletons. The V call is TRBV6-1, the J call TRBJ2-3; tentative D call: TRBD1 (6 bases). The source of this sequence is an adult with Crohn's disease. Source material: ileal tissue. The CDR3 DNA sequence: TGTGCCAGCAGCGGGACATACACAGATACGCAGTATTTT. It codes for CASSGTYTDTQYF.